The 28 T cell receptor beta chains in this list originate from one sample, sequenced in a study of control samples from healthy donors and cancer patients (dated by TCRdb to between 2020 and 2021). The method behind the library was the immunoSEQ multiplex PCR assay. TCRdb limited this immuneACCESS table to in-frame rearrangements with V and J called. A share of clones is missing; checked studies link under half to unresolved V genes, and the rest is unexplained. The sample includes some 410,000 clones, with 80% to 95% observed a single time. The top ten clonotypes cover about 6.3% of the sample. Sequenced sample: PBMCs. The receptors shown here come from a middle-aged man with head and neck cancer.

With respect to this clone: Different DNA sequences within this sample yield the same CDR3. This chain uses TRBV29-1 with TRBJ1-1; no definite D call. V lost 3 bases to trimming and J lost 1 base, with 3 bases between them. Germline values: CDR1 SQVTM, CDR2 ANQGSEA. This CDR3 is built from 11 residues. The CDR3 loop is CSVEGNTEAFF. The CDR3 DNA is TGCAGCGTTGAGGGGAACACTGAAGCTTTCTTT.

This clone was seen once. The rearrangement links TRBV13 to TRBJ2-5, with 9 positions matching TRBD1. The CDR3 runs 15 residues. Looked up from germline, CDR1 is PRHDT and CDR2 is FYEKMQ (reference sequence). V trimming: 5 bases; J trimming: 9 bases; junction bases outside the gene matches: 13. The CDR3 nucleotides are TGTGCCAGCAGCATGGGAGGACAGGGGTTTAAGTCCCAGTACTTC. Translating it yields CASSMGGQGFKSQYF. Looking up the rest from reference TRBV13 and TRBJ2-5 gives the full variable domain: AAGVIQSPRHLIKEKRETATLKCYPIPRHDTVYWYQQGPGQDPQFLISFYEKMQSDKGSIPDRFSAQQFSDYHSELNMSSLELGDSALYFCASSMGGQGFKSQYFGPGTRLLVL.

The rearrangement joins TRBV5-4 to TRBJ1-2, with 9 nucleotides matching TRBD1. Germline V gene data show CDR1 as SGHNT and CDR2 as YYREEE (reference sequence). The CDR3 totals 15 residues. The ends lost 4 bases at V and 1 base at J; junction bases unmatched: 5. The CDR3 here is CASSKRQGVNYGYTF. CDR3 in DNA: TGTGCCAGCAGCAAAAGACAGGGGGTTAACTATGGCTACACCTTC.

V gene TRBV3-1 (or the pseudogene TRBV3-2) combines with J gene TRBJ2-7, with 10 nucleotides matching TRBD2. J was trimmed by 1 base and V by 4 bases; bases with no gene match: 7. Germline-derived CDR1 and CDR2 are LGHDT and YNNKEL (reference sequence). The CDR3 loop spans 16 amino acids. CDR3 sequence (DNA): TGTGCCAGCAGCCGAAAGCGGGGGGGCGATTCCTACGAGCAGTACTTC. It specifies CASSRKRGGDSYEQYF.

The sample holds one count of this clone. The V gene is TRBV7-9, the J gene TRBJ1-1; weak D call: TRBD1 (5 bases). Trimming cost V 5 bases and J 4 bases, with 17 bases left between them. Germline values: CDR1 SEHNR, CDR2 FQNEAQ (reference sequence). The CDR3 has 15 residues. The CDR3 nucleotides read TGTGCCAGCAGCAAGGCTCGTGGGGGAGGCACTGAAGCTTTCTTT. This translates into CASSKARGGGTEAFF.

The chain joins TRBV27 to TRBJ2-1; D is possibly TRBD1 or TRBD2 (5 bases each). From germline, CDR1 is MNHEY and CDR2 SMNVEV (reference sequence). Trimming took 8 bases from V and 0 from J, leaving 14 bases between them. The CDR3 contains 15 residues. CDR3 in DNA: TGTGCCAGCCAAGGGGACCGCAGCTCCTACAATGAGCAGTTCTTC. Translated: CASQGDRSSYNEQFF.

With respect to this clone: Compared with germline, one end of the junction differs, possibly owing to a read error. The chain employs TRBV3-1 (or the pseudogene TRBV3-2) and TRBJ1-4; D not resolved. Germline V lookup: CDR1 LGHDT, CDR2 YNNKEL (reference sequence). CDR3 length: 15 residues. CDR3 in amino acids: CASTQLGATNEKLFF. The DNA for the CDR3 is TGTGCCAGCACCCAACTAGGAGCAACTAATGAAAAACTGTTTTTT.

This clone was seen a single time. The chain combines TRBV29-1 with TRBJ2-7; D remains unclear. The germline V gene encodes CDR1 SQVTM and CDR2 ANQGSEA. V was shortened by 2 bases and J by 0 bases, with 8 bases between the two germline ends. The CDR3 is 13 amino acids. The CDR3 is CSVERGGSYEQYF. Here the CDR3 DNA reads TGCAGCGTTGAACGTGGCGGCTCCTACGAGCAGTACTTC.

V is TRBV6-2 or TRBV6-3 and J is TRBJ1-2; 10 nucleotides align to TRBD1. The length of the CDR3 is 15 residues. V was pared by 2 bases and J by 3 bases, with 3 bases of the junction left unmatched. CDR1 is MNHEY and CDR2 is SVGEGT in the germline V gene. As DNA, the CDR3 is TGTGCCAGCAGTTACACGACAGGGGGCGACTATGGCTACACCTTC. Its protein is CASSYTTGGDYGYTF.

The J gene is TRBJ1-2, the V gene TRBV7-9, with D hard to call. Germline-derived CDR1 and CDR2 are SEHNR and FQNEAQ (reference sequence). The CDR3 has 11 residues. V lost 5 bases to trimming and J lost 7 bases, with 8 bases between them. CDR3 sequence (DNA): TGTGCCAGCAGCCCCATATTTGGCTACACCTTC. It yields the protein CASSPIFGYTF.

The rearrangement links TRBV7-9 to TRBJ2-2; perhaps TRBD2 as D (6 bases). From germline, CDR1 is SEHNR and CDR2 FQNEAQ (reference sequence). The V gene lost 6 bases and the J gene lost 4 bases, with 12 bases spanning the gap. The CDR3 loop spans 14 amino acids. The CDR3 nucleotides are TGTGCCAGCAGGTTGGGACTTGCCACCGGGGAGCTGTTTTTT. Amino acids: CASRLGLATGELFF.

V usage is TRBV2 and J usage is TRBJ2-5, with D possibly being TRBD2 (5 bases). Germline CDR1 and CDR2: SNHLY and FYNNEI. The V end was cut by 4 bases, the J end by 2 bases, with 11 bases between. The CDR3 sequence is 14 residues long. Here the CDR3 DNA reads TGTGCCAGCAGTGGGGTACTAGGACAAGAGACCCAGTACTTC. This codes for CASSGVLGQETQYF.

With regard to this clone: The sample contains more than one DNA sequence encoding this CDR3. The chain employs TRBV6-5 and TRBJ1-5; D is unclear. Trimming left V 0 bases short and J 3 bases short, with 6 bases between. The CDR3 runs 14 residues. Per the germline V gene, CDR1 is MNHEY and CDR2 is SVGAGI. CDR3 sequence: CASSYSGINQPQHF. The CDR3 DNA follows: TGTGCCAGCAGTTACTCAGGGATCAATCAGCCCCAGCATTTT.

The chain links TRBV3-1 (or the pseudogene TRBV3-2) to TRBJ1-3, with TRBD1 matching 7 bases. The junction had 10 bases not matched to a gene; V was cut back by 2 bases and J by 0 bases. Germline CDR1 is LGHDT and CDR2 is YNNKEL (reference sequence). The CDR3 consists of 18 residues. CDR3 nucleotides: TGTGCCAGCAGCCAAAGGTCCCGGGACAGCCACTCTGGAAACACCATATATTTT. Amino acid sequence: CASSQRSRDSHSGNTIYF.

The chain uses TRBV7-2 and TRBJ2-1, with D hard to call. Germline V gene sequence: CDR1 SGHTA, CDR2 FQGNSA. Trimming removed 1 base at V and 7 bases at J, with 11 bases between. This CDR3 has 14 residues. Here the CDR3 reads CASSLESLGNEQFF. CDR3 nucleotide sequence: TGTGCCAGCAGCTTAGAGTCGTTAGGGAATGAGCAGTTCTTC.

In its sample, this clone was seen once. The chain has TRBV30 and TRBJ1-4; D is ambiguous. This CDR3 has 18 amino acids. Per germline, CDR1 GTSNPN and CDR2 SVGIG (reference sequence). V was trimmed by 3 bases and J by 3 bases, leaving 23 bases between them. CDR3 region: CAWSVDGADPGANEKLFF. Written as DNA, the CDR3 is TGTGCCTGGAGCGTTGACGGTGCCGATCCTGGAGCTAATGAAAAACTGTTTTTT. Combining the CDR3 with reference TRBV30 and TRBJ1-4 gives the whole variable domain SQTIHQWPATLVQPVGSPLSLECTVEGTSNPNLYWYRQAAGRGLQLLFYSVGIGQISSEVPQNLSASRPQDRQFILSSKKLLLSDSGFYLCAWSVDGADPGANEKLFFGSGTQLSVL.

The DNA of the CDR3 is TGCGCCAGCAGTCCGGGATTCACTACAGATACGCAGTATTTT. Translating gives CASSPGFTTDTQYF. The V gene is TRBV5-1, the J gene TRBJ2-3; possible D gene TRBD2, 5 bases. Germline V gene sequence: CDR1 SGHRS, CDR2 YFSETQ. V lost 5 bases to trimming and J lost 3 bases, with 13 bases between them. The CDR3 is 14 amino acids.

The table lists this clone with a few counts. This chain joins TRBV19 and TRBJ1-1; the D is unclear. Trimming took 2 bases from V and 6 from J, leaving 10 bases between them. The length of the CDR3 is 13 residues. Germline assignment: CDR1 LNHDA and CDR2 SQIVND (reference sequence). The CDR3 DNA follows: TGTGCCAGTAGTATAACGCGGGGTTCTGAAGCTTTCTTT. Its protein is CASSITRGSEAFF.

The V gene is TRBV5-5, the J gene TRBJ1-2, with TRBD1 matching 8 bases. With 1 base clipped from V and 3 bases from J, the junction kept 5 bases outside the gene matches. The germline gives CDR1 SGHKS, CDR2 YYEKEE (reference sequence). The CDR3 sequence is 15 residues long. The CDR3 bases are TGTGCCAGCAGCTTGTCACAGGGGGTTTACTATGGCTACACCTTC. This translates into CASSLSQGVYYGYTF.

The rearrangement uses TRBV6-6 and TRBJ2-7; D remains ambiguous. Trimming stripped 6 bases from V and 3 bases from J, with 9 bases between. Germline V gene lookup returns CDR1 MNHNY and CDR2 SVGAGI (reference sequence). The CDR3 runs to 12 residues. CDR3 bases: TGTGCCAGCAGGAGGACCGACTACGAGCAGTACTTC. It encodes CASRRTDYEQYF.

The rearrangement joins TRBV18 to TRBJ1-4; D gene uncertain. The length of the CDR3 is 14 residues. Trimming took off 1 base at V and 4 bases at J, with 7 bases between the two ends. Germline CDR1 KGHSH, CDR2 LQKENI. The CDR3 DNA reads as TGTGCCAGCTCACCACAAGGCCTTAATGAAAAACTGTTTTTT. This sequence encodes CASSPQGLNEKLFF.

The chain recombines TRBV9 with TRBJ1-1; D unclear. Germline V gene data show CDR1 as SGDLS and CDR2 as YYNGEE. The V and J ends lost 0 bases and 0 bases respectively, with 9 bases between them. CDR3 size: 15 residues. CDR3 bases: TGTGCCAGCAGCGTAGTGACGACCCTGAACACTGAAGCTTTCTTT. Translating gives CASSVVTTLNTEAFF.

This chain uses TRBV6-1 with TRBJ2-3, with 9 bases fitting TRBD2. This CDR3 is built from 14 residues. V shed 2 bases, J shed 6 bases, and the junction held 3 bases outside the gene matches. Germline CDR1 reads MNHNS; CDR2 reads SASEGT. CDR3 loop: CASSELSGGDTQYF. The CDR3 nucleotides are TGTGCCAGCAGTGAATTAAGCGGGGGGGATACGCAGTATTTT.

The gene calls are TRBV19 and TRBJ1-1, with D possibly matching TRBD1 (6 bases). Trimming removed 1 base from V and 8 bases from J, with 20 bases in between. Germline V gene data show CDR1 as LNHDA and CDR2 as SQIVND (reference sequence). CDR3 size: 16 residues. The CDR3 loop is CASSIGYLDSPREAFF. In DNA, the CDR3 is TGTGCCAGTAGTATAGGGTACCTGGACAGTCCGCGGGAAGCTTTCTTT.

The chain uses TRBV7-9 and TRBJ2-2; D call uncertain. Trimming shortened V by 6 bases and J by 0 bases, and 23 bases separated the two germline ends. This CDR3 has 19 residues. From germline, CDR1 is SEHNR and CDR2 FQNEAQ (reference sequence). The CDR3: CASRVPMLRPNPNTGELFF. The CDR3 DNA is TGTGCCAGCAGGGTTCCCATGCTCAGACCCAACCCGAACACCGGGGAGCTGTTTTTT.

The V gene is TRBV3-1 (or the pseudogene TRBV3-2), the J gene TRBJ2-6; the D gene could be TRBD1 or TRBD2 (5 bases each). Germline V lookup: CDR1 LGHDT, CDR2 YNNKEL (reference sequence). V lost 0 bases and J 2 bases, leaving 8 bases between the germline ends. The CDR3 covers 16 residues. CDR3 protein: CASSQDGDPGANVLTF. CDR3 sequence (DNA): TGTGCCAGCAGCCAAGACGGGGACCCTGGGGCCAACGTCCTGACTTTC.

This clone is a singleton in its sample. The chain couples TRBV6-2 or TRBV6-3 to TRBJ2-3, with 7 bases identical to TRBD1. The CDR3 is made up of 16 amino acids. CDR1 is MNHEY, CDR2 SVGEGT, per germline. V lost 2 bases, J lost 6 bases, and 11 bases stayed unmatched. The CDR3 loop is CASSYVSRPQGDTQYF. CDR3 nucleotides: TGTGCCAGCAGTTACGTTTCCAGGCCACAGGGGGATACGCAGTATTTT.

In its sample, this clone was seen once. The CDR3 sequence is CASSAPADGPLFHF. The DNA of the CDR3 is TGTGCCAGTAGTGCGCCGGCGGACGGTCCACTCTTCCACTTT. The chain is built from TRBV19 and TRBJ1-6; no definite D call. The germline V gene has CDR1 LNHDA and CDR2 SQIVND (reference sequence). With 5 bases removed from V and 17 bases from J, the gap between germline ends came to 22 bases. This CDR3 is 14 amino acids long.